Given below is one T cell receptor (beta chain) in context. This CDR3 has 15 residues. The germline V gene has CDR1 SGDLS and CDR2 YYNGEE. The V end lost 4 bases, the J end lost 0 bases, and 11 bases lay between the germline ends. This specimen belongs to a study of blood T cell repertoires in COVID-19. Study details: Material from acute and convalescent COVID-19 was sourced from the United States, Italy and Spain.

TCRdb keeps only in-frame clones here, not all; method: immunoSEQ multiplex PCR. The table has approximately 270,000 clones, around nine tenths seen once. Specimen: PBMCs or T cells enriched from blood (not recorded which). The V call is TRBV9, the J call TRBJ1-5; D gene uncertain. The TCR originated in an older woman who had recovered from COVID-19. The CDR3 DNA sequence: TGTGCCAGCAGCCCAGAGGGAAATAGCAATCAGCCCCAGCATTTT. It yields the protein CASSPEGNSNQPQHF.